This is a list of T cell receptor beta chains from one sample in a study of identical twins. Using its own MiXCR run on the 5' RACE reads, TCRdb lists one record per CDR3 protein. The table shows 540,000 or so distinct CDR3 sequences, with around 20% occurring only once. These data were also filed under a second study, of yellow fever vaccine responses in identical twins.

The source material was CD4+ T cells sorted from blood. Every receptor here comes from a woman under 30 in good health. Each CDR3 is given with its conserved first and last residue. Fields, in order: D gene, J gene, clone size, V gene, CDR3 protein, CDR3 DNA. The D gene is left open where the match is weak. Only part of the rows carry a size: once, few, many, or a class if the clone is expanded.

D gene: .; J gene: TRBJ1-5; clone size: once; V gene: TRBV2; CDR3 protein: CASEDSRNQPQHF; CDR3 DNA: TGTGCCAGCGAAGACAGTCGCAATCAGCCCCAGCATTTT
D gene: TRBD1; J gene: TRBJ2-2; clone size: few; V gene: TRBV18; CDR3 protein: CASSLRQGALEAGELFF; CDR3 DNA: TGTGCCAGCTCACTTCGTCAGGGGGCCTTAGAGGCCGGGGAGCTGTTTTTT
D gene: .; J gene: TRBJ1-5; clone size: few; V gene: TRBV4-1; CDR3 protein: CASSQDPGYSNQPQHF; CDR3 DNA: TGCGCCAGCAGCCAAGATCCGGGATATAGCAATCAGCCCCAGCATTTT
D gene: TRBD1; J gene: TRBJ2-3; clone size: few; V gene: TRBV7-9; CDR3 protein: CASSSPRGTAAWTQYF; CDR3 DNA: TGTGCCAGCAGCTCGCCAAGGGGGACAGCGGCCTGGACGCAGTATTTT
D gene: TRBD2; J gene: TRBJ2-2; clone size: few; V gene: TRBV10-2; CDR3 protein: CASSEMGRGAGELFF; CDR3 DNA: TGCGCCAGCAGTGAAATGGGACGGGGGGCCGGGGAGCTGTTTTTT
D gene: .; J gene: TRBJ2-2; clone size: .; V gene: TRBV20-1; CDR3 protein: CSARAGVATGELFF; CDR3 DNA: TGCAGTGCTAGAGCAGGAGTAGCGACCGGGGAGCTGTTTTTT
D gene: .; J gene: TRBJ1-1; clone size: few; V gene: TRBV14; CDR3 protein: CASSQFQKNTEAFF; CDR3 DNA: TGTGCCAGCAGCCAATTCCAAAAGAACACTGAAGCTTTCTTT
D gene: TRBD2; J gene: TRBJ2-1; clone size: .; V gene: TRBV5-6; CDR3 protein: CASRGRTSAYNEQFF; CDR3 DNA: TGTGCCAGCAGGGGTAGGACTAGCGCCTACAATGAGCAGTTCTTC
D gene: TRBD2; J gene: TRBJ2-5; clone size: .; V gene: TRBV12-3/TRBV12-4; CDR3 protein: CASSLGGIETQYF; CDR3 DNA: TGTGCCAGCAGTCTCGGGGGGATTGAGACCCAGTACTTC
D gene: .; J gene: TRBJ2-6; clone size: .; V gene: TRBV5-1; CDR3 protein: CASSGGGLGSVANVLTF; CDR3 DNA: TGCGCCAGCAGCGGAGGAGGCCTGGGCTCTGTGGCCAACGTCCTGACTTTC
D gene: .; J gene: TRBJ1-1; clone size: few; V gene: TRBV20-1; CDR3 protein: CSARGKWNTEAFF; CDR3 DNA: TGCAGTGCTAGGGGGAAGTGGAACACTGAAGCTTTCTTT
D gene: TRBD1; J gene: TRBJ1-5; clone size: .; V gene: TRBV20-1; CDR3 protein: CSARDFVGGDSQPQHF; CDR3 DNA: TGCAGTGCTAGAGATTTTGTAGGAGGGGACAGTCAGCCCCAGCATTTT
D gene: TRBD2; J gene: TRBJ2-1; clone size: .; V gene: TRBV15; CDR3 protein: CATSRGTSGDHNEQFF; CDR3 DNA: TGTGCCACCAGCAGAGGTACTAGCGGGGACCACAATGAGCAGTTCTTC
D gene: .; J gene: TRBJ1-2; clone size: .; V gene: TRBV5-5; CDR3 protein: CASSPAGVFDYGYTF; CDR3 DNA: TGTGCCAGCAGCCCGGCCGGGGTATTTGACTATGGCTACACCTTC
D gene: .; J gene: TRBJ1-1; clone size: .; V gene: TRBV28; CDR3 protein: CASSPPGRPGTEAFF; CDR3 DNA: TGTGCCAGCAGCCCCCCGGGTAGGCCGGGCACTGAAGCTTTCTTT
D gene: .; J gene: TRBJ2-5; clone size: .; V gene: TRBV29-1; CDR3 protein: CSVDWGQETQYF; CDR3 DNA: TGCAGCGTTGACTGGGGCCAAGAGACCCAGTACTTC
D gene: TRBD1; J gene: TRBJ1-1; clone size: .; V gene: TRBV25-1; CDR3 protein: CASSGDRVGTEAFF; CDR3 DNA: TGTGCCAGCAGCGGGGACAGGGTGGGCACTGAAGCTTTCTTT
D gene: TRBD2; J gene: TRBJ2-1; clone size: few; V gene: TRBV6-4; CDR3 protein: CASHPSGTSPYNEQFF; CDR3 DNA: TGTGCCAGCCACCCGTCCGGGACTAGCCCTTACAATGAGCAGTTCTTC
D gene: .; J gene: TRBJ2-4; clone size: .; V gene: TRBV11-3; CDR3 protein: CASSLDWTTKNIQYF; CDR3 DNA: TGTGCCAGCAGCTTAGATTGGACAACCAAAAACATTCAGTACTTC
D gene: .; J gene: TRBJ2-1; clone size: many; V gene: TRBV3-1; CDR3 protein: CASSQGIGGPNEQFF; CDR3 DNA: TGTGCCAGCAGCCAAGGGATCGGGGGCCCCAATGAGCAGTTCTTC
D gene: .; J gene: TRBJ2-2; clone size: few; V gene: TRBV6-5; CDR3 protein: CASSYSQTTNTGELFF; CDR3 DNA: TGTGCCAGCAGTTACTCACAGACAACGAACACCGGGGAGCTGTTTTTT
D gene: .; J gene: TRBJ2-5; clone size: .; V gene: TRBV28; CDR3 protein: CASRPPAPETQYF; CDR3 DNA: TGTGCCAGCCGCCCTCCGGCTCCGGAGACCCAGTACTTC
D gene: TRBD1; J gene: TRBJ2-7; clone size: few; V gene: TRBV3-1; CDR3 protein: CASSGGTQGAGGYEQYF; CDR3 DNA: TGTGCCAGCAGCGGAGGGACACAGGGGGCCGGCGGCTACGAGCAGTACTTC
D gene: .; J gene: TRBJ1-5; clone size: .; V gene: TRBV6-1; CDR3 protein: CASIRTYIDQPQHF; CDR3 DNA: TGTGCCAGCATAAGAACGTACATCGATCAGCCCCAGCATTTT
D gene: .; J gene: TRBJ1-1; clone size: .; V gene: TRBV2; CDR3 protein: CASSEEGRLNTEAFF; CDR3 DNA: TGTGCCAGCAGTGAGGAGGGCAGACTGAACACTGAAGCTTTCTTT
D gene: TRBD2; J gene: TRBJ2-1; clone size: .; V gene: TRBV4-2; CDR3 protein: CASSQDLAGPGNEQFF; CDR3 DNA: TGTGCCAGCAGCCAAGATCTAGCGGGACCCGGGAATGAGCAGTTCTTC
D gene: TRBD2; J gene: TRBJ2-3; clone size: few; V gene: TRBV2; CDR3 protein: CASIPSGTSTDTQYF; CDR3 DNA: TGTGCCAGCATTCCAAGCGGGACTAGCACAGATACGCAGTATTTT
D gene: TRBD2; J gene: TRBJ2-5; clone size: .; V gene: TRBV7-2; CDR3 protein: CAITSGGFGPQETQYF; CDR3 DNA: TGTGCCATCACTAGCGGGGGGTTCGGCCCCCAAGAGACCCAGTACTTC
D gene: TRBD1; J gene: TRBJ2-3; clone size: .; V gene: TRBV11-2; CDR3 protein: CASSSWEGTGKTSTDTQYF; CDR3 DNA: TGTGCCAGCAGCTCCTGGGAGGGGACAGGGAAGACTAGCACAGATACGCAGTATTTT
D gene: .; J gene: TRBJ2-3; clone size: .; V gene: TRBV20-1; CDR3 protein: CSARKDGPTDTQYF; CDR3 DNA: TGCAGTGCTAGAAAGGATGGCCCCACAGATACGCAGTATTTT
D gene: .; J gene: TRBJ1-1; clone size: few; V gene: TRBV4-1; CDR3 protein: CASSQERTGNTEAFF; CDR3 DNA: TGCGCCAGCAGCCAAGAGCGAACAGGTAACACTGAAGCTTTCTTT
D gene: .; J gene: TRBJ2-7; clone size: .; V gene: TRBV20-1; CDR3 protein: CSARDYRRTYEQYF; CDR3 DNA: TGCAGTGCTAGAGACTACAGGAGAACCTACGAGCAGTACTTC
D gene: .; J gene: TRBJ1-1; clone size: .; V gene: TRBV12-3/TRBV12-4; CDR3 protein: CASRRVGEAFF; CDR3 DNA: TGTGCCAGCAGGAGGGTTGGTGAAGCTTTCTTT
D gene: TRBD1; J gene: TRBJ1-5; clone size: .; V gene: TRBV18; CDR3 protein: CASSPGQGYNQPQHF; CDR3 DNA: TGTGCCAGCTCCCCTGGACAGGGCTACAATCAGCCCCAGCATTTT
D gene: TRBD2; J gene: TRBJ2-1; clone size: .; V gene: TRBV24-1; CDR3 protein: CATSDLGTRGHNEQFF; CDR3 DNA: TGTGCCACCAGTGATTTGGGGACTAGGGGTCACAATGAGCAGTTCTTC
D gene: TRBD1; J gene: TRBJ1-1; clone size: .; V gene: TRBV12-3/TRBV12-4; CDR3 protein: CASSPRDRGRTEAFF; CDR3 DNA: TGTGCCAGCAGTCCGCGGGACAGGGGCCGAACTGAAGCTTTCTTT
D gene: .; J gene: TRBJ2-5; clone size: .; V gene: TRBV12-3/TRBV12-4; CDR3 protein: CASGASGPQETQYF; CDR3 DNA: TGTGCCAGCGGCGCCTCGGGACCCCAAGAGACCCAGTACTTC
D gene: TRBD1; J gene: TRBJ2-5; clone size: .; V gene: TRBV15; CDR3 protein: CATSISWTGKETQYF; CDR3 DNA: TGTGCCACCAGCATAAGCTGGACAGGGAAAGAGACCCAGTACTTC